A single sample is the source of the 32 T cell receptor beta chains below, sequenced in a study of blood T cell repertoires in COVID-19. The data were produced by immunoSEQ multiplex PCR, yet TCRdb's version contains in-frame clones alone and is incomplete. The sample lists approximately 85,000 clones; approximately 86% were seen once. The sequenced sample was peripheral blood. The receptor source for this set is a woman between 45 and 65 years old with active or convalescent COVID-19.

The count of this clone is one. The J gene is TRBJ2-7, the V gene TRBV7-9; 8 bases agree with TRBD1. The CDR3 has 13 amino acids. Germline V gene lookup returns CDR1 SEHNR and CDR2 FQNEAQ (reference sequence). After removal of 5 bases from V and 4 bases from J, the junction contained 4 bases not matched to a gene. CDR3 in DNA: TGTGCCAGCAGCCCCGGACAGGGTTACGAGCAGTACTTC. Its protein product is CASSPGQGYEQYF.

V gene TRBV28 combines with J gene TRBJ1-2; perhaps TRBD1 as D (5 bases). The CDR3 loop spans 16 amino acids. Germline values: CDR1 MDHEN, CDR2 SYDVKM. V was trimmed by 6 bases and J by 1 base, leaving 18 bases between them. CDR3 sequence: CASSQGGGFYNYGYTF. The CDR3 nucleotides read TGTGCCAGCAGCCAGGGCGGGGGATTTTATAACTATGGCTACACCTTC.

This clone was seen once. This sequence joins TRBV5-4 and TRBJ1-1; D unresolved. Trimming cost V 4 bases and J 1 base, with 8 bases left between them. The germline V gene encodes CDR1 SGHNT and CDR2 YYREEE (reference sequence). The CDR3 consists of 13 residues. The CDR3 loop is CASSAEGNTEAFF. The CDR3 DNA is TGTGCCAGCAGCGCCGAGGGGAACACTGAAGCTTTCTTT.

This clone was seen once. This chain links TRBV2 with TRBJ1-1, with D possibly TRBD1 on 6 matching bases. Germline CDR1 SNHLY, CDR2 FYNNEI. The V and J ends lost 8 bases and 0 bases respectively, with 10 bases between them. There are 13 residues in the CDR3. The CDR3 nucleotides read TGTGCCAGCCGGACAGACATGAACACTGAAGCTTTCTTT. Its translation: CASRTDMNTEAFF. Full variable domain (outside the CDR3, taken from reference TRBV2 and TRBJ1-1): EPEVTQTPSHQVTQMGQEVILRCVPISNHLYFYWYRQILGQKVEFLVSFYNNEISEKSEIFDDQFSVERPDGSNFTLKIRSTKLEDSAMYFCASRTDMNTEAFFGQGTRLTVV.

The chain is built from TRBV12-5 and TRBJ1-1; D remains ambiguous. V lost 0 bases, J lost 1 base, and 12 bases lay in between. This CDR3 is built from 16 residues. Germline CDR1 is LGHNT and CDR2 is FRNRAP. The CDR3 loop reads CASGLVPFEENTEAFF. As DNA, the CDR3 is TGTGCTAGTGGTTTGGTACCTTTCGAGGAGAACACTGAAGCTTTCTTT. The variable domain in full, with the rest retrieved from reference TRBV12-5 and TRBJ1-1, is DARVTQTPRHKVTEMGQEVTMRCQPILGHNTVFWYRQTMMQGLELLAYFRNRAPLDDSGMPKDRFSAEMPDATLATLKIQPSEPRDSAVYFCASGLVPFEENTEAFFGQGTRLTVV.

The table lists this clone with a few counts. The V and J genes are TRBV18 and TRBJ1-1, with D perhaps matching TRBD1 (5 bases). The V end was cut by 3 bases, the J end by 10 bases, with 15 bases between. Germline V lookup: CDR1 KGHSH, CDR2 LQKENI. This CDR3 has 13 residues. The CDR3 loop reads CASSPVGGMGAFF. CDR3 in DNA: TGTGCCAGCTCACCGGTGGGGGGAATGGGAGCTTTCTTT.

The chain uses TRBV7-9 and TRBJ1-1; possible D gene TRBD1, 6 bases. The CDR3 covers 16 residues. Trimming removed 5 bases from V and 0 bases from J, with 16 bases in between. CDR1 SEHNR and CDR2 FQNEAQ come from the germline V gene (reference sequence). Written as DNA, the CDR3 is TGTGCCAGCAGCCCTCCCCCCAGGGGCATGAACACTGAAGCTTTCTTT. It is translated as CASSPPPRGMNTEAFF.

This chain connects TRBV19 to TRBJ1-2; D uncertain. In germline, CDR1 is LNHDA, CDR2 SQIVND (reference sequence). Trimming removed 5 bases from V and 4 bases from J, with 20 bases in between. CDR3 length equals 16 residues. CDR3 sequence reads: CASSLSRAGGAYGYTF. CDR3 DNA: TGTGCCAGTAGTCTCAGTCGGGCGGGCGGAGCCTATGGCTACACCTTC. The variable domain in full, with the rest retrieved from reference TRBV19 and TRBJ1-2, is DGGITQSPKYLFRKEGQNVTLSCEQNLNHDAMYWYRQDPGQGLRLIYYSQIVNDFQKGDIAEGYSVSREKKESFPLTVTSAQKNPTAFYLCASSLSRAGGAYGYTFGSGTRLTVV.

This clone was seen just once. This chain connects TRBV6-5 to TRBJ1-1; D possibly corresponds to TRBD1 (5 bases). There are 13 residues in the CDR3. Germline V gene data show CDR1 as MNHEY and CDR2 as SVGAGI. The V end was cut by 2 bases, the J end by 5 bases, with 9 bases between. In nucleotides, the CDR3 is TGTGCCAGCAGTTACGGGGGGGGTACTGAAGCTTTCTTT. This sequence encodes CASSYGGGTEAFF.

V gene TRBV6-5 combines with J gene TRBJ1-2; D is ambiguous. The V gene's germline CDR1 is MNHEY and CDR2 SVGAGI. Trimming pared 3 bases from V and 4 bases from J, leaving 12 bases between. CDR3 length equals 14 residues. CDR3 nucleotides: TGTGCCAGCAGTTATTACGGGAGAAGCTATGGCTACACCTTC. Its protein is CASSYYGRSYGYTF.

The CDR3: CASSQVSQGTPLHF. The DNA for the CDR3 is TGCGCCAGCAGCCAAGTTTCCCAGGGGACACCCCTCCACTTT. The V gene is TRBV4-1, the J gene TRBJ1-6, with a possible D match to TRBD1 (6 bases). V shed 1 base and J shed 11 bases, with 12 bases lying between them. Per the germline V gene, CDR1 is MGHRA and CDR2 is YSYEKL. CDR3 length: 14 residues.

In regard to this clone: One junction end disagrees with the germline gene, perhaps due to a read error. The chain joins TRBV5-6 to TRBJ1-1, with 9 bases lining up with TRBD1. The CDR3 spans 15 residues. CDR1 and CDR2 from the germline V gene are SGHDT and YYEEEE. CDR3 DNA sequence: TGTGCCAGCAGCCCCTCCGGGACAGGGAACACTAAAGCTTTCTTT. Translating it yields CASSPSGTGNTKAFF. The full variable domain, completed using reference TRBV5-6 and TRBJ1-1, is DAGVTQSPTHLIKTRGQQVTLRCSPKSGHDTVSWYQQALGQGPQFIFQYYEEEERQRGNFPDRFSGHQFPNYSSELNVNALLLGDSALYLCASSPSGTGNTKAFFGQGTRLTVV.

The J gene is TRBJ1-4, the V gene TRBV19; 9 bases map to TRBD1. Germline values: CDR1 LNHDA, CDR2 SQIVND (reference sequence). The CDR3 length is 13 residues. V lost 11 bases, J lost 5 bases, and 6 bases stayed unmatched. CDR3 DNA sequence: TGTGCCGGACGGGACAGGGTAAATGAAAAACTGTTTTTT. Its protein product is CAGRDRVNEKLFF.

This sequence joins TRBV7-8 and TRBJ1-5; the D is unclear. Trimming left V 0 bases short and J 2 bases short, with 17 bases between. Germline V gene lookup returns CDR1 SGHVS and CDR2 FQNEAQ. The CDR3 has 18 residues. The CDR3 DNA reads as TGTGCCAGCAGCTTAGCGGGAGAGGCCGGGAGGCGCAATCAGCCCCAGCATTTT. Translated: CASSLAGEAGRRNQPQHF.

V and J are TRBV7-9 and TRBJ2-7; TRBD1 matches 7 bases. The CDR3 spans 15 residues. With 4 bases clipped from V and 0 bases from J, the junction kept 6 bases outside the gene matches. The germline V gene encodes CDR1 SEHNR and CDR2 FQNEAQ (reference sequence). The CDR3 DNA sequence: TGTGCCAGCAGCTCTCTGACAGGGAGCTCCTACGAGCAGTACTTC. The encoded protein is CASSSLTGSSYEQYF.

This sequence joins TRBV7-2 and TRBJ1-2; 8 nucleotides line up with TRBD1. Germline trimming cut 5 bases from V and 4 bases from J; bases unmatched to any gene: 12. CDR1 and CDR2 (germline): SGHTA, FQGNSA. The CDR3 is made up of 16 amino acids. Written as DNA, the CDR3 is TGTGCCAGCAGCCAAGGACAGGGCCTATTCGGCTATGGCTACACCTTC. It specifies CASSQGQGLFGYGYTF.

The DNA for the CDR3 is TGCGCCAGCAGCCTCCCAGGGTTGGCCAACACTGAAGCTTTCTTT. It is translated as CASSLPGLANTEAFF. V and J are TRBV4-3 and TRBJ1-1; the D gene is possibly TRBD1 (5 bases). The germline V gene encodes CDR1 LGHNA and CDR2 YSLEER. The germline V and J ends were trimmed by 4 bases and 2 bases, with 14 bases remaining between them. The CDR3 sequence is 15 residues long.

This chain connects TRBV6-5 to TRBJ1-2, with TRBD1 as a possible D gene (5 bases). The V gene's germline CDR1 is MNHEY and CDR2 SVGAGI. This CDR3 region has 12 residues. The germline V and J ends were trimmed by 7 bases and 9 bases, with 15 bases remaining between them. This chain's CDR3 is CASTQASIRYTF. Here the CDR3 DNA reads TGTGCCAGCACACAGGCCTCTATTCGCTACACCTTC.

Here the CDR3 DNA reads TGTGCCAGCAGTTTGCGACGGATGCCAGCGGGAACTGAAGCTTTCTTT. This encodes CASSLRRMPAGTEAFF. This chain joins TRBV6-5 and TRBJ1-1; D call uncertain. Germline V CDR1 and CDR2: MNHEY, SVGAGI. V was pared by 4 bases and J by 5 bases, with 20 bases between. The CDR3 is 16 amino acids.

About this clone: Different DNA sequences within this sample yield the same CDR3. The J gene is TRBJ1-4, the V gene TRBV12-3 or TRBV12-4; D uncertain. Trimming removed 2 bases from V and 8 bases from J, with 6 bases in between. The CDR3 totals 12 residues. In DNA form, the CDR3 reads TGTGCCAGCAGTTTACGAGGCGAAAAACTGTTTTTT. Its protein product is CASSLRGEKLFF.

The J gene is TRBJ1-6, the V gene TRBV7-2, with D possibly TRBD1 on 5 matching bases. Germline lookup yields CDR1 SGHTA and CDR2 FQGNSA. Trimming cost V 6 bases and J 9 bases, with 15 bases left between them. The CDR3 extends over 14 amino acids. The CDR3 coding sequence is TGTGCCAGCAGGGTACGGACATCGGGTTCACCCCTCCACTTT. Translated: CASRVRTSGSPLHF.

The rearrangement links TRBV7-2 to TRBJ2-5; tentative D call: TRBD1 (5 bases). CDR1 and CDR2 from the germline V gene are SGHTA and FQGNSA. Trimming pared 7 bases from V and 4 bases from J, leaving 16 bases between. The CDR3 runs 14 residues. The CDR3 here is CASTPFWGGETQYF. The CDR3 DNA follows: TGTGCCAGCACCCCCTTTTGGGGCGGAGAGACCCAGTACTTC.

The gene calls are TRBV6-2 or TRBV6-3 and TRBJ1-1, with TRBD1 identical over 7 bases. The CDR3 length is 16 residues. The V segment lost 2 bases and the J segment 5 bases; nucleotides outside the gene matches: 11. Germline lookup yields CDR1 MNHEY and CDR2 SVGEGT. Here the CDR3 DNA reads TGTGCCAGCAGTTACCCGCTTTCACAGGGGTGGACTGAAGCTTTCTTT. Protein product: CASSYPLSQGWTEAFF.

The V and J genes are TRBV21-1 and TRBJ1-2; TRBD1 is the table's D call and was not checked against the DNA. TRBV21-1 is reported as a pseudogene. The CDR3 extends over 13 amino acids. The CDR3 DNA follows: TGTGCCAGCAGCACATATTACACCTATGGCTACACCTTC. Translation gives CASSTYYTYGYTF.

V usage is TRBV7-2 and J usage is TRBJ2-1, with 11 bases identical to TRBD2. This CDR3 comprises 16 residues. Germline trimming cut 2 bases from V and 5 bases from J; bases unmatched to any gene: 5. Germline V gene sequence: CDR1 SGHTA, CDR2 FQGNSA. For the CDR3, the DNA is TGTGCCAGCAGCTTAATGCCACTAGCGGGGGACAATGAGCAGTTCTTC. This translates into CASSLMPLAGDNEQFF.

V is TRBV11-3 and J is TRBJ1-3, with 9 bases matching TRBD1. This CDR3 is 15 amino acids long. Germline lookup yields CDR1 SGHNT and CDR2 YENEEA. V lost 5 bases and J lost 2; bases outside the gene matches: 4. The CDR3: CASSPGQGPGNTIYF. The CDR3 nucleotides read TGTGCCAGCAGCCCGGGACAGGGCCCTGGAAACACCATATATTTT.

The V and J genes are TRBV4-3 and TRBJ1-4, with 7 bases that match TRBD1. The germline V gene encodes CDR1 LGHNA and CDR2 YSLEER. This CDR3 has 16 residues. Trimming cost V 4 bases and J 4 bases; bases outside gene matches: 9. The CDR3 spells CASSPGTTGFNEKLFF. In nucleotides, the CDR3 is TGCGCCAGCAGCCCGGGAACGACAGGGTTTAATGAAAAACTGTTTTTT.

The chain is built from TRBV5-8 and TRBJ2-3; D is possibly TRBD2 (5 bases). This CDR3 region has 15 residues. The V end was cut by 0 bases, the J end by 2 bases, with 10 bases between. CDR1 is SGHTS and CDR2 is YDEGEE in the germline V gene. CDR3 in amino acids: CASSLGGLHTDTQYF. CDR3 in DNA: TGTGCCAGCAGCTTGGGCGGGTTACACACAGATACGCAGTATTTT.

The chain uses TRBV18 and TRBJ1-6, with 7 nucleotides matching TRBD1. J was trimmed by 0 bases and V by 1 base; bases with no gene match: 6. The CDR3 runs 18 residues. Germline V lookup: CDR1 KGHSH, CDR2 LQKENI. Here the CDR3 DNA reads TGTGCCAGCTCACCACGGATAGAGGGGGCCTCCTATAATTCACCCCTCCACTTT. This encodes CASSPRIEGASYNSPLHF.

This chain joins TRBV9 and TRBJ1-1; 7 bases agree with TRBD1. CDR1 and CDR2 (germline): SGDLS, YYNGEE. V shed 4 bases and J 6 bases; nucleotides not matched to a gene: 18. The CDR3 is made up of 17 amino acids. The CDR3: CASSSLNDRAVIAEAFF. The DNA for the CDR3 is TGTGCCAGCAGCTCCCTTAACGACAGGGCAGTTATCGCTGAAGCTTTCTTT.

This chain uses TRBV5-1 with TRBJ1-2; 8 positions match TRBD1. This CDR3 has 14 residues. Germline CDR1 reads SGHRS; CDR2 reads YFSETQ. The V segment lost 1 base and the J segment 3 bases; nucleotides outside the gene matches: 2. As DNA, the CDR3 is TGCGCCAGCAGCTTGTCAGGGGGCGACTATGGCTACACCTTC. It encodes CASSLSGGDYGYTF.

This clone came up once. CDR3 sequence (DNA): TGCGCCAGCAGCTTGGACGGACAGTACACAGATACGCAGTATTTT. Translated: CASSLDGQYTDTQYF. The V gene is TRBV5-1, the J gene TRBJ2-3; a weak D match, TRBD1 (6 bases). V was cut by 0 bases and J by 2 bases, with 10 bases left in between. The CDR3 has 15 residues. Germline loops: CDR1 SGHRS, CDR2 YFSETQ.